This T cell receptor beta chain was found in a study of blood T cell repertoires in COVID-19. Study at large: Donors in the United States, Italy and Spain gave samples during acute or convalescent COVID-19. Sample material is recorded as cDNA or gDNA derived from T cells, B-cell-depleted T cells, or PBMCs.

There are a few counts of this clone. Original analysis: Amplification from reference gene primers served as the basis for estimated nucleated cell counts. The repertoire was sequenced with immunoSEQ multiplex PCR; TCRdb's copy has only in-frame clones and lacks some. V, J and clone size reflect that table, while D and trimming were determined from the DNA. The profile covers 240,000 or so clones, with about 90% appearing a single time and approximately 6.2% taken by the ten largest. Germline CDR1 MNHEY, CDR2 SVGAGI. CDR3 length: 11 residues. Trimming took off 6 bases at V and 5 bases at J, with 7 bases between the two ends.

This chain links TRBV6-5 with TRBJ1-2; no firm D call. The sequenced sample was peripheral blood. The sequence came from a man aged 55 to 70 with acute or convalescent COVID-19. The CDR3 is CASRPGYGYTF. CDR3 DNA sequence: TGTGCCAGCAGACCAGGATATGGCTACACCTTC.